The 5 T cell receptor beta chains given below trace back to one sample, sequenced in a study of long-term antiretroviral therapy in people with HIV. Sequencing used immunoSEQ v3.0 at survey level. The table came from immunoSEQ multiplex PCR; TCRdb's copy has only in-frame clones and leaves some out. In the table there are under 45,000 clones, 94% of which are singletons. The sequencing used unsorted PBMCs, collected around 9.2 years after starting antiretroviral therapy. Source of these receptors: a man in his thirties or forties with HIV.

The chain couples TRBV7-6 to TRBJ1-3; D uncertain. This CDR3 has 15 residues. Trimming shortened V by 5 bases and J by 1 base, and 12 bases separated the two germline ends. Per the germline V gene, CDR1 is SGHVS and CDR2 is FNYEAQ. CDR3 protein: CASSREANSGNTIYF. The DNA of the CDR3 is TGTGCCAGCAGCCGTGAGGCGAATTCTGGAAACACCATATATTTT.

The chain uses TRBV9 and TRBJ1-2; D is unclear. The CDR3 has 12 amino acids. The V gene's germline CDR1 is SGDLS and CDR2 YYNGEE. V dropped 5 bases and J dropped 5 bases, with 10 bases sitting between them. CDR3 sequence: CASRREGYGYTF. The CDR3 DNA reads as TGTGCCAGCAGGAGGGAAGGGTATGGCTACACCTTC.

This sequence joins TRBV5-4 and TRBJ2-7; 7 bases align to TRBD2. Germline V gene lookup returns CDR1 SGHNT and CDR2 YYREEE (reference sequence). V was clipped by 4 bases and J by 3 bases; unmatched bases: 4. The CDR3 runs 13 residues. The CDR3 DNA sequence: TGTGCCAGCAGCCTGGGCGGGGGCTACGAGCAGTACGTC. Residues: CASSLGGGYEQYV.

The V call is TRBV7-6, the J call TRBJ2-3; 8 bases fit TRBD2. Losses at the gene ends were 2 bases for V and 2 bases for J; bases not matched to a gene: 9. Germline loops: CDR1 SGHVS, CDR2 FNYEAQ. The length of the CDR3 is 17 residues. This CDR3 reads CASSLTAGGPHTDTQYF. The CDR3 bases are TGTGCCAGCAGCTTAACCGCGGGGGGTCCCCACACAGATACGCAGTATTTT.

The J gene is TRBJ2-3, the V gene TRBV7-9; 10 nucleotides match TRBD2. V shed 5 bases, J shed 2 bases, and the junction held 13 bases outside the gene matches. CDR3 length: 18 amino acids. Looked up from germline, CDR1 is SEHNR and CDR2 is FQNEAQ (reference sequence). The DNA for the CDR3 is TGTGCCAGCAGCCCAAAGACCGGGACTAGCGACTACACAGATACGCAGTATTTT. As protein: CASSPKTGTSDYTDTQYF.